Detailed here is one TCR beta chain. Its antigen is unknown. Collection occurred without any documented infections or immune events in donors. This entry belongs to a study of identifying expanded T cells in peripheral blood. This CDR3 comprises 19 residues. Study observations and caveats: Technical replicates showed around 1.3 changed clones; about 2 weeks 15 to 20; four weeks 19. Roughly 2-week clone count variance significantly increased as total template count grew.

TCRdb's copy holds only in-frame clones and misses some; the assay was immunoSEQ multiplex PCR. The data contain tens of thousands of clones, about 85% of them singletons. Sequencing input: blood. The genes are TRBV21-1 and TRBJ2-5; TRBD2, the table's D call, lacks a check against the DNA. TRBV21-1 is a documented pseudogene. The TCR originated in a person aged 18 to 70 in good health. CDR3 region: CASSTKIRDEGPEKETQYF. The DNA for the CDR3 is TGTGCCAGCAGCACAAAAATTCGTGACGAGGGCCCCGAGAAGGAGACCCAGTACTTC.